A single sample gave rise to the 6 T cell receptor beta chains below, sequenced in a study of T cell responses to AZD1222 COVID-19 vaccine. The method was immunoSEQ multiplex PCR; TCRdb's version includes in-frame clones alone and lacks a portion of them. The sample yields about 180,000 clones, around nine tenths seen once. This specimen consisted of peripheral blood, obtained on day 0 of AZD1222 vaccination. The receptors come from an adult in good health.

Only a few counts were recorded for this clone. V gene TRBV19 combines with J gene TRBJ1-2, with D maybe TRBD1 (6 bases). The CDR3 extends over 14 amino acids. V was cut by 7 bases and J by 5 bases, with 17 bases left in between. The V gene's germline CDR1 is LNHDA and CDR2 SQIVND (reference sequence). The CDR3: CASTLTRTVYGYTF. The CDR3 DNA is TGTGCCAGTACGCTTACACGGACAGTTTATGGCTACACCTTC.

The chain is built from TRBV19 and TRBJ1-4, with D possibly TRBD1 on 6 matching bases. The CDR3 is 17 residues long. Trimming shortened V by 2 bases and J by 7 bases, and 20 bases separated the two germline ends. Germline V CDR1 and CDR2: LNHDA, SQIVND (reference sequence). Here the CDR3 DNA reads TGTGCCAGTAGTATATCTCGAGGCCCTCTAGGGGGTGAAAAACTGTTTTTT. It is translated as CASSISRGPLGGEKLFF.

This clone occurred once. This sequence joins TRBV6-5 and TRBJ1-3, with a possible D match to TRBD1 (6 bases). This CDR3 is built from 13 residues. V lost 8 bases and J 4 bases, leaving 12 bases between the germline ends. Germline-derived CDR1 and CDR2 are MNHEY and SVGAGI. CDR3 bases: TGTGCCAGCTCCCAGGGGAGGGGAAACACCATATATTTT. Translating gives CASSQGRGNTIYF.

This chain joins TRBV4-3 and TRBJ2-3; 8 bases agree with TRBD2. CDR3 length: 15 amino acids. J gave up 6 bases and V 1 base, and 6 bases lay outside the gene matches. Per the germline V gene, CDR1 is LGHNA and CDR2 is YSLEER. This CDR3 is CASSQGGGRKDTQYF. CDR3 nucleotide sequence: TGCGCCAGCAGCCAAGGGGGCGGGAGGAAGGATACGCAGTATTTT.

The rearrangement links TRBV7-3 to TRBJ2-6, with TRBD1 matching 9 bases. This CDR3 is built from 17 residues. V lost 6 bases to trimming and J lost 1 base; unmatched junction nucleotides: 7. Germline CDR1 SGHTA, CDR2 FQGTGA. CDR3 nucleotides: TGTGCCAGCAGACTAACAGGGGGCAGTTCTGGGGCCAACGTCCTGACTTTC. This encodes CASRLTGGSSGANVLTF.

The chain couples TRBV19 to TRBJ2-3; 12 bases are a match to TRBD2. The junction had 13 bases not matched to a gene; V was cut back by 1 base and J by 14 bases. The CDR3 contains 16 residues. Germline-derived CDR1 and CDR2 are LNHDA and SQIVND (reference sequence). This CDR3 reads CASSIVRTSGEGKRYF. The DNA of the CDR3 is TGTGCCAGTAGTATAGTGAGGACTAGCGGGGAGGGTAAACGGTATTTT.